This entry describes one T cell receptor beta chain. The sample originates from a study of OX40 agonist ivuxolimab in advanced cancers. Study-level information: Therapy given before enrollment (anti-PD-1, anti-PD-L1 or anti-CTLA-4) was allowed, and roughly 41% had some.

TCRdb's copy holds only in-frame clones and misses some; the assay was immunoSEQ multiplex PCR. The sample includes 20,000 to 25,000 clones, around 80% of them seen just once. The ends were cut back, 6 bases at V and 11 bases at J, with 13 bases in the middle. This CDR3 contains 11 residues. Per germline, CDR1 MNHEY and CDR2 SMNVEV (reference sequence). V gene TRBV27 combines with J gene TRBJ2-5; D remains ambiguous. The clonotype was recovered from an adult with an advanced solid tumor such as melanoma, head and neck, liver or kidney cancer. The sequencing used CD4+ or CD8+ T cells sorted from blood, collected in a trial of the OX40 agonist ivuxolimab. CDR3 bases: TGTGCCAGCAGCCTTCTAGTGGAGCAGTACTTC. Its protein is CASSLLVEQYF.